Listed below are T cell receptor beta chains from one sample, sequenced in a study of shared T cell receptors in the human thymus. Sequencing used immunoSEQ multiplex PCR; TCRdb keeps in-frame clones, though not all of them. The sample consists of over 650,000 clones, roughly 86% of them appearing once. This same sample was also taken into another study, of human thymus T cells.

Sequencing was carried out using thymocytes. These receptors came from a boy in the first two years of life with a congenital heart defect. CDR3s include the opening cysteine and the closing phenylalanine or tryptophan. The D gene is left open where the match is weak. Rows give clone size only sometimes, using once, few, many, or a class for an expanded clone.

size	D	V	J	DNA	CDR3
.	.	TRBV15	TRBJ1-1	TGTGCCACCAGCAATAACCCTACCCTCTACACTGAAGCTTTCTTT	CATSNNPTLYTEAFF
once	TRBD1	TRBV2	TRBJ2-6	TGTGCCAGCAAGCGAGGCCAAGGGGGACAGGGGGCGAGGGGGGCCAACGTCCTGACTTTC	CASKRGQGGQGARGANVLTF
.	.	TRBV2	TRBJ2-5	TGTGCCAGCAGCACTTTGGAAAGAGGATTGGAGACCCAGTACTTC	CASSTLERGLETQYF
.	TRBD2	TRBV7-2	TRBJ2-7	TGTGCCAGCAGCCCGACTAGCGGGAGTCGGGCCCACGAGCAGTACTTC	CASSPTSGSRAHEQYF
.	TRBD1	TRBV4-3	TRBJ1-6	TGCGCCAGCAGCCAAGACTACCGGGACAGAAGCAATTCACCCCTCCACTTT	CASSQDYRDRSNSPLHF
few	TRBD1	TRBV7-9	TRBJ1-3	TGTGCCAGCAGCCCTGGGACAGTCCCTTACTCTGGAAACACCATATATTTT	CASSPGTVPYSGNTIYF
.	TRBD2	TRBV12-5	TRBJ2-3	TGTGCTAGTGGTTTGGTAACCCCCTCTAGCGGGAGCCTCTCTGCGCAGTATTTT	CASGLVTPSSGSLSAQYF
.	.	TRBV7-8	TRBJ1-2	TGTGCCAGCAGCTTAGTGTCAAAGGGGGATAGGAGCTATGGCTACACCTTC	CASSLVSKGDRSYGYTF
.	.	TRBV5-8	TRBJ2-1	TGTGCCAGCAGCTTACCTCCCCTATCAGGGCATGAGCAGTTCTTC	CASSLPPLSGHEQFF
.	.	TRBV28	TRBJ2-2	TGTGCCAGCAGTTTTAAATTGACCGGGGAGCTGTTTTTT	CASSFKLTGELFF
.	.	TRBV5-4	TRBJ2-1	TGTGCCAGCAGAAATACAGGGCCGGTGACCTCCTACAATGAGCAGTTCTTC	CASRNTGPVTSYNEQFF
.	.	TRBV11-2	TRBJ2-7	TGTGCCAGCAGCTTAGAGGTCGGACGGCCGGGGGAATACGAGCAGTACTTC	CASSLEVGRPGEYEQYF
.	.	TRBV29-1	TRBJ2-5	TGCAGCGTTGTAAGACAGGCCCCCCAAGAGACCCAGTACTTC	CSVVRQAPQETQYF